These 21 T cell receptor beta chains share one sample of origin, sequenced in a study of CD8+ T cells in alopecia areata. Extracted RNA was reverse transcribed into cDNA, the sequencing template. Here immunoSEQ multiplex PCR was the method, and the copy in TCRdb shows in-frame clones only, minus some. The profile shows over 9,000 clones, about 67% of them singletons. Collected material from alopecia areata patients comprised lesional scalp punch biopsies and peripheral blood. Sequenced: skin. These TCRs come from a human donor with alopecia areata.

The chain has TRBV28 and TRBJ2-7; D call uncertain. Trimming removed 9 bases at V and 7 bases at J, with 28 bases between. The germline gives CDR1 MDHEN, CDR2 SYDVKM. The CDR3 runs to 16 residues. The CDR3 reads CASRAPVGPTYEEQYF. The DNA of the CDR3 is TGTGCCAGTCGGGCCCCTGTAGGCCCAACCTACGAAGAGCAGTACTTC.

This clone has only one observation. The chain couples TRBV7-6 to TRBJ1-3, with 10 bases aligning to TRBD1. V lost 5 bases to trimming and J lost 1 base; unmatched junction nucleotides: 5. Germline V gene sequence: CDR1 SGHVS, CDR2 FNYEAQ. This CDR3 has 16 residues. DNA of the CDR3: TGTGCCAGCAGCCCAGGACAGGGGGAATCTGGAAACACCATATATTTT. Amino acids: CASSPGQGESGNTIYF.

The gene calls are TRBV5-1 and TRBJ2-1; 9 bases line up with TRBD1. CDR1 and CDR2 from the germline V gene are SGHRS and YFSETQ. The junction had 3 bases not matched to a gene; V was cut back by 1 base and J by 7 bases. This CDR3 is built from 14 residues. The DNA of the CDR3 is TGCGCCAGCAGCTTGCCGACAGGGGGGAATGAGCAGTTCTTC. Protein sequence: CASSLPTGGNEQFF. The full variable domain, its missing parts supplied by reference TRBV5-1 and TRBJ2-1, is KAGVTQTPRYLIKTRGQQVTLSCSPISGHRSVSWYQQTPGQGLQFLFEYFSETQRNKGNFPGRFSGRQFSNSRSEMNVSTLELGDSALYLCASSLPTGGNEQFFGPGTRLTVL.

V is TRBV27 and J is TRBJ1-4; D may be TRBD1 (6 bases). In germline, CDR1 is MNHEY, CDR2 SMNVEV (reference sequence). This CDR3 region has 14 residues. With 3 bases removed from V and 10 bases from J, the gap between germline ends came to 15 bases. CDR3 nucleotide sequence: TGTGCCAGCAGTTTGAGAGGGGGGTGGGGAAAACTGTTTTTT. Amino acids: CASSLRGGWGKLFF.

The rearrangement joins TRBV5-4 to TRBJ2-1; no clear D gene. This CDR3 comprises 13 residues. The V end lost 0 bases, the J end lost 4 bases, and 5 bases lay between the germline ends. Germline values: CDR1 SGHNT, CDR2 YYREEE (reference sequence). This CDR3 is CASSLGLYNEQFF. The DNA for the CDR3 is TGTGCCAGCAGCTTGGGCCTTTACAATGAGCAGTTCTTC.

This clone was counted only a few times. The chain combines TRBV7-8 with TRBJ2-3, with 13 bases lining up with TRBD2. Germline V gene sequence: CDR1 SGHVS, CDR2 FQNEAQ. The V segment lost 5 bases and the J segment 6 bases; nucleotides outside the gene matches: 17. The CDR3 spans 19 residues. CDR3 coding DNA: TGTGCCAGCAGCGTACGACTAGCGGGGGGCGGGGTAAGAAAGGATACGCAGTATTTT. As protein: CASSVRLAGGGVRKDTQYF.

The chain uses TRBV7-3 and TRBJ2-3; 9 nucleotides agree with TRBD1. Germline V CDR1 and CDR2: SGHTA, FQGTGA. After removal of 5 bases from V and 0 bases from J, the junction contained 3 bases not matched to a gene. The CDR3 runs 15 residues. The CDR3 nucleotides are TGTGCCAGCAGCACAGGACAGGGGAGCACAGATACGCAGTATTTT. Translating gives CASSTGQGSTDTQYF.

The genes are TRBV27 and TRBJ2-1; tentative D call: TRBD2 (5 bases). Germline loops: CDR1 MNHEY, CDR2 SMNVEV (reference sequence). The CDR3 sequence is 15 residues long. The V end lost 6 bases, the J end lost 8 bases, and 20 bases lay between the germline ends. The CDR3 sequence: CASSPELVSFDEQFF. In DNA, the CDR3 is TGTGCCAGCAGCCCCGAACTAGTCTCCTTCGATGAGCAGTTCTTC.

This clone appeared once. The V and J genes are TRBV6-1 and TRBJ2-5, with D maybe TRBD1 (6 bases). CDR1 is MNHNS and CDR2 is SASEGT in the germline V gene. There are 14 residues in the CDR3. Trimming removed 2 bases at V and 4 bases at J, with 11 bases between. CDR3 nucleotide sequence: TGTGCCAGCAGTGAATCGAGGGGGAGAGAGACCCAGTACTTC. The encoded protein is CASSESRGRETQYF.

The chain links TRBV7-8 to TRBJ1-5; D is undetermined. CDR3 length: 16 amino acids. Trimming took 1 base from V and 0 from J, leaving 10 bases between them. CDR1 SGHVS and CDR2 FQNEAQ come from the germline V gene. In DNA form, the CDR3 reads TGTGCCAGCAGCTTAGGTCGGATCCCTAGCAATCAGCCCCAGCATTTT. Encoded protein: CASSLGRIPSNQPQHF.

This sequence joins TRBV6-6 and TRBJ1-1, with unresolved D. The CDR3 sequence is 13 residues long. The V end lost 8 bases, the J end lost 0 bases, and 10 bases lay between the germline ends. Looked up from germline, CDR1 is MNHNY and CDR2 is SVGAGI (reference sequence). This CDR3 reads CASSGSVNTEAFF. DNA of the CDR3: TGTGCCAGCTCTGGTTCAGTGAACACTGAAGCTTTCTTT.

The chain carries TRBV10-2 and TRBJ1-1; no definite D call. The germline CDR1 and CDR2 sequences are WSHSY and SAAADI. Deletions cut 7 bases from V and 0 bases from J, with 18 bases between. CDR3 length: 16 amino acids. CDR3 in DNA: TGCGCCAGCACTCCCGAGCATCCGGGCCTGAACACTGAAGCTTTCTTT. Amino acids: CASTPEHPGLNTEAFF.

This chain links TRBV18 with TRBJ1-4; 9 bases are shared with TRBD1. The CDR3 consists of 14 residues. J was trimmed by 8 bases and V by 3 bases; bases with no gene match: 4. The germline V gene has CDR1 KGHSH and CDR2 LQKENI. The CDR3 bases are TGTGCCAGCTCACCGGGACAGGGCAGGGAAAAACTGTTTTTT. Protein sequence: CASSPGQGREKLFF.

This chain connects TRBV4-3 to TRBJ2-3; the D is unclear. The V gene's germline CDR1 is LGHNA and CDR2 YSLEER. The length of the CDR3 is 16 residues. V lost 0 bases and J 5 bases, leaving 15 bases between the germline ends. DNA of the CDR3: TGCGCCAGCAGCCAAGATTTCTTGGTGTACTTAGATACGCAGTATTTT. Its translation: CASSQDFLVYLDTQYF.

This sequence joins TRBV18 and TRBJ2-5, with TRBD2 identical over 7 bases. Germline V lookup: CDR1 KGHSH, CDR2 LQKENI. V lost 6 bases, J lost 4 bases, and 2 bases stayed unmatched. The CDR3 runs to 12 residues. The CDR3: CASSPGGETQYF. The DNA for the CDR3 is TGTGCCAGCTCGCCGGGGGGAGAGACCCAGTACTTC.

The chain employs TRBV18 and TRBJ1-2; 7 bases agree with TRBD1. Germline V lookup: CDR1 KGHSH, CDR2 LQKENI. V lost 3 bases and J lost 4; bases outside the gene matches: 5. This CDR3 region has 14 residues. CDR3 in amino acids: CASSPRDSSYGYTF. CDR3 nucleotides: TGTGCCAGCTCACCCCGGGACAGTTCCTATGGCTACACCTTC.

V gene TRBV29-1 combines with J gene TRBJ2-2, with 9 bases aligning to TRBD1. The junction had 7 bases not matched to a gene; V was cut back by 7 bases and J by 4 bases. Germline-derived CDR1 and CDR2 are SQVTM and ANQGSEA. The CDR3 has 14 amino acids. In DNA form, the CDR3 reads TGCAGCGCTGGACAGGGGTCGGCCACCGGGGAGCTGTTTTTT. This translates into CSAGQGSATGELFF.

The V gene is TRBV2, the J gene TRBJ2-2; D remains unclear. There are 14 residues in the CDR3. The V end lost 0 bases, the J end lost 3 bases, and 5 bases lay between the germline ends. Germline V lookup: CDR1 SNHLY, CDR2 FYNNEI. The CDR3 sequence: CASSEAQDTGELFF. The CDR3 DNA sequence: TGTGCCAGCAGTGAAGCCCAGGACACCGGGGAGCTGTTTTTT.

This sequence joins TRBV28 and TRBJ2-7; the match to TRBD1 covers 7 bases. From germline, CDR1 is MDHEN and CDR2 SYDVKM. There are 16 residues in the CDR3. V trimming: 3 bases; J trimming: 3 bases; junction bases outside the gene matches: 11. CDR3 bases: TGTGCCAGCAGTTTCCGACAGGGACAAGGGCGCTACGAGCAGTACTTC. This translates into CASSFRQGQGRYEQYF.

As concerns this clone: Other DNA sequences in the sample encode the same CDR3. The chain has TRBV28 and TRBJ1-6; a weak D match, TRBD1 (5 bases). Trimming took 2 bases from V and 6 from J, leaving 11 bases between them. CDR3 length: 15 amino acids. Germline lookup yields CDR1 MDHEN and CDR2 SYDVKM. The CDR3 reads CASSLGGGGNSPLHF. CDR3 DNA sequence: TGTGCCAGCAGTTTAGGGGGTGGTGGTAATTCACCCCTCCACTTT.

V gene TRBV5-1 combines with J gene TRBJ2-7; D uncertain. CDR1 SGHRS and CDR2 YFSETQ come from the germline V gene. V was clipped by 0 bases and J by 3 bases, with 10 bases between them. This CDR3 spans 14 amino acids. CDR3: CASSLVSSNYEQYF. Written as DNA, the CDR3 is TGCGCCAGCAGCTTGGTCAGTTCCAACTACGAGCAGTACTTC.